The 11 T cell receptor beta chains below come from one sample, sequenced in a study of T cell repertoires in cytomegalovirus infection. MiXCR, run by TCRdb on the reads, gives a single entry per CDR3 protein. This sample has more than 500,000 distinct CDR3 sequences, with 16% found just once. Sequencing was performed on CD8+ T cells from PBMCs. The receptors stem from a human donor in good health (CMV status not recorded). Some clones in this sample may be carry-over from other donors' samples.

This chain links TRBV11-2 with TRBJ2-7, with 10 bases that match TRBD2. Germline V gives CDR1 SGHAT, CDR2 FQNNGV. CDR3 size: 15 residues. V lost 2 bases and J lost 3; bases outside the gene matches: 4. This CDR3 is CASSLKLAGFYEQYF. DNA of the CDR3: TGTGCCAGCAGCTTAAAACTAGCGGGGTTCTACGAGCAGTACTTC.

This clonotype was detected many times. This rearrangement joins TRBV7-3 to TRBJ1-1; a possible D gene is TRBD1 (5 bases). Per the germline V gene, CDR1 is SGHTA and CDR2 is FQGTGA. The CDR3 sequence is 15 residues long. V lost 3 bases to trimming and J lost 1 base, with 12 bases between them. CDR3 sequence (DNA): TGTGCCAGCAGCTTGGGCGCCGGGGGGAACACTGAAGCTTTCTTT. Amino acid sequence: CASSLGAGGNTEAFF.

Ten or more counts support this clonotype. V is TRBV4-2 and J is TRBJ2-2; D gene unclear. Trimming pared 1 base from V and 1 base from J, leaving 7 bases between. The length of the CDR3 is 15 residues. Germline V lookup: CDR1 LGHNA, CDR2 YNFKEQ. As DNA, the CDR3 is TGTGCCAGCAGCCAAGGAACGGAGAACACCGGGGAGCTGTTTTTT. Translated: CASSQGTENTGELFF.

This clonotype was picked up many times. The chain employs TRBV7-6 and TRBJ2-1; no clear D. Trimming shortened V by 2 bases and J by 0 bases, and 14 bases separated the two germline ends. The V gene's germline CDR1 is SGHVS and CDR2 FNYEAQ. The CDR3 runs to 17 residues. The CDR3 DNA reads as TGTGCCAGCAGCTTAAAGAGGTTCCCTAGCTCCTACAATGAGCAGTTCTTC. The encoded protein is CASSLKRFPSSYNEQFF.

This CDR3 is CSVESGRKGEQFF. The DNA of the CDR3 is TGCAGCGTAGAGAGCGGGAGGAAGGGGGAGCAGTTCTTC. This chain links TRBV29-1 with TRBJ2-1; TRBD2 aligns across 9 bases. The J segment lost 10 bases and the V segment lost 6 bases, leaving 10 bases of the junction unmatched. The CDR3 totals 13 residues. Per the germline V gene, CDR1 is SQVTM and CDR2 is ANQGSEA.

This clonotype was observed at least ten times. The chain's CDR3 is CASSFGTGSHEQYF. The CDR3 DNA sequence: TGTGCCAGCAGCTTCGGGACAGGGTCCCACGAGCAGTACTTC. The rearrangement links TRBV5-6 to TRBJ2-7, with 9 nucleotides matching TRBD1. The CDR3 spans 14 residues. With 2 bases clipped from V and 5 bases from J, the junction kept 5 bases outside the gene matches. The germline gives CDR1 SGHDT, CDR2 YYEEEE. Looking up the rest from reference TRBV5-6 and TRBJ2-7 gives the full variable domain: DAGVTQSPTHLIKTRGQQVTLRCSPKSGHDTVSWYQQALGQGPQFIFQYYEEEERQRGNFPDRFSGHQFPNYSSELNVNALLLGDSALYLCASSFGTGSHEQYFGPGTRLTVT.

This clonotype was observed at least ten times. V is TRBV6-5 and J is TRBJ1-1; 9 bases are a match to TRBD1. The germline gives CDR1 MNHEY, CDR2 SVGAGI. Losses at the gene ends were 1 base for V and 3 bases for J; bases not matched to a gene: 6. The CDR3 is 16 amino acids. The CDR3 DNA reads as TGTGCCAGCAGTTACTTGACAGGGGGATTGGACACTGAAGCTTTCTTT. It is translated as CASSYLTGGLDTEAFF.

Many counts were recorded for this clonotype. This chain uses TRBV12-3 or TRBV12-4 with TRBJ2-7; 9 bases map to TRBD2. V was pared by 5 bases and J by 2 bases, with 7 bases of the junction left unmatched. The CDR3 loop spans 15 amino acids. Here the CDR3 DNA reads TGTGCCAGCAGTCTAAGACTAGCGGCGACCTACGAGCAGTACTTC. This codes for CASSLRLAATYEQYF.

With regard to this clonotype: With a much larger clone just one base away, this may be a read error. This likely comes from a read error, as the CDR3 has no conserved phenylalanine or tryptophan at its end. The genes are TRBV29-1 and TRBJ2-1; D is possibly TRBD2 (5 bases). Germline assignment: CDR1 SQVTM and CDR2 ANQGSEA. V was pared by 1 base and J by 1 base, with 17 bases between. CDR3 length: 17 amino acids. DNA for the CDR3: TGCAGCGTTGAAGCCCCCGGGGAAAGCAGGTCCTACAATGAGCAGTTCTTA. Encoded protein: CSVEAPGESRSYNEQFL.

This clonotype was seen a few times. CDR3 bases: TGTGCCAGCAGTACAACCGGGACAGGGACGTCCGGTGAGCAGTTCTTC. This codes for CASSTTGTGTSGEQFF. The chain recombines TRBV28 with TRBJ2-1, with 9 bases fitting TRBD1. The V gene end was trimmed by 5 bases and the J gene end by 9 bases; junction bases not matched to a gene: 14. Germline V lookup: CDR1 MDHEN, CDR2 SYDVKM. This CDR3 spans 16 amino acids.

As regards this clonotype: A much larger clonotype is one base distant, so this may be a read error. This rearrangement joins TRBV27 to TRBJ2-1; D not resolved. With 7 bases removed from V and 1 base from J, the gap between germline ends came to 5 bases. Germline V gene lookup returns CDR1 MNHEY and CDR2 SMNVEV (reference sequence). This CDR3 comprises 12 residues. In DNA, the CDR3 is TGTGCCAGCATGGATTCCTACAATGAGCAGTTCTTC. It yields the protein CASMDSYNEQFF.